This TCR beta chain was obtained from a study of post-analysis software for immune sequencing data. The wider study: Relapsing-remitting, secondary progressive and progressive-relapsing multiple sclerosis courses were included. Study observations and caveats: With F measure, samples from one preparation batch clustered together strongly. Significantly lower normalized Chao1 diversity was seen in multiple sclerosis patients than in controls. About five TRBV segments were more frequent in patients than controls; TRBV5-6, TRBV5-1 and TRBV20-1 belonged to this group.

Sequencing libraries made from TCR beta cDNA carried unique molecular identifiers. The yield from roughly 1 to 10 million T cells was around 500,000 cDNA molecules in total. TCRdb itself ran the PCR reads through MiXCR, one entry per CDR3 protein. The sample has some 690,000 distinct CDR3 sequences, about 32% seen once; the top ten hold roughly 0.57%. This clonotype was seen more than once but under ten times. What it binds is unknown. The CDR3 totals 16 residues. With V trimmed by 5 bases and J by 1 base, 9 bases remained unmatched. Germline-derived CDR1 and CDR2 are SEHNR and FQNEAQ (reference sequence).

This clonotype originated in a girl under 18 with multiple sclerosis. This chain links TRBV7-9 with TRBJ1-1; 8 bases line up with TRBD1. The sequencing sample was made of blood. The CDR3 sequence is CASSIRRGRGNTEAFF. CDR3 DNA sequence: TGTGCCAGCAGCATCCGCAGGGGGCGAGGGAACACTGAAGCTTTCTTT.